This T cell receptor beta chain emerged from a study of T cells in Graves' hyperthyroidism and ophthalmopathy. No progression to ophthalmopathy during 18 months of follow-up defined stable disease. Exclusion criteria comprised uncontrolled infection, other autoimmune disease, pregnancy or lactation. Study-wide results and limits: Most thyroid clonotypes with frequency above 0.001 were detected in blood.

To note about this clonotype: Its antigen is unknown.

There were TCR beta CDR3 regions amplified from RNA transcripts. TCR CDR3 regions were first amplified by RT-PCR with HTBI primers. Each CDR3 protein gets one entry after TCRdb re-called the multiplex PCR reads with MiXCR. The top ten hold nearly 8.5% of the sample, which has just over 550,000 distinct CDR3 sequences, around 45% seen once. This TCR came from a young woman with Graves' hyperthyroidism. Sequencing used peripheral blood or thyroid tissue (not recorded which).

The CDR3, as DNA: TGTGCCAGCAGTGAACCCGCCGGACCTGGAAACACCATATATTTT. This encodes CASSEPAGPGNTIYF. The chain carries TRBV6-1 and TRBJ1-3; the D is unclear. CDR1 and CDR2 from the germline V gene are MNHNS and SASEGT. V was shortened by 2 bases and J by 2 bases, with 10 bases between the two germline ends. The CDR3 runs to 15 residues.